This T cell receptor beta chain was sequenced for a study of shared clonotypes between healthy human individuals. Measured with immunoSEQ multiplex PCR; TCRdb has only the in-frame clones, and not every one. The data contain 400,000 to 550,000 clones, 70% to 85% of them seen just once; the ten biggest clones take up about 12%. The TCR sequence derives from a woman aged 40-49 years in good health. Some clones in this sample may be carry-over from other donors' samples. The sample was PBMCs.

CDR3 sequence reads: CASSILPLRLAGEINEQFF. In DNA form, the CDR3 reads TGTGCCAGTAGTATCCTACCTCTCCGACTAGCGGGAGAGATTAATGAGCAGTTCTTC. This chain joins TRBV19 and TRBJ2-1; 12 bases line up with TRBD2. In germline, CDR1 is LNHDA, CDR2 SQIVND (reference sequence). After removal of 3 bases from V and 7 bases from J, the junction contained 16 bases not matched to a gene. CDR3 length: 19 amino acids.